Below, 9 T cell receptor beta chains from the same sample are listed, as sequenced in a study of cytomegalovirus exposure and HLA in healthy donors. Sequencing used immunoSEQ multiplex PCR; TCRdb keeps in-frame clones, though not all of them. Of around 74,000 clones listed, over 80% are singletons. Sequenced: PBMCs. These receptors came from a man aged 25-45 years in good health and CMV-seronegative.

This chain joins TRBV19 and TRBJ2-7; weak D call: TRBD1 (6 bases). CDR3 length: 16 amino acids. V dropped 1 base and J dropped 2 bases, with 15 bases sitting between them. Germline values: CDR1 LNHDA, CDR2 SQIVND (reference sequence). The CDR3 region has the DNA TGTGCCAGTAGTATAGCATTAACAGGGAGTACCTACGAGCAGTACGTC. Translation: CASSIALTGSTYEQYV.

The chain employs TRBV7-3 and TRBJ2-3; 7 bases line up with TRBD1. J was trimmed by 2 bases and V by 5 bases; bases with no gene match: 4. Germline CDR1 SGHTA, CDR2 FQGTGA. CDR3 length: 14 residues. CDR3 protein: CASSGTGDTDTQYF. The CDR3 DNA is TGTGCCAGCAGCGGAACAGGGGACACAGATACGCAGTATTTT.

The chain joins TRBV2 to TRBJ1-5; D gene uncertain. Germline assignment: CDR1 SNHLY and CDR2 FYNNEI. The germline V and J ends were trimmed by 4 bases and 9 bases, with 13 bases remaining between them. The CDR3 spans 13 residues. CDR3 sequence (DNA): TGTGCCAGCAGTGCGGAGGGCGGGCGGCCCCAGCATTTT. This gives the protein CASSAEGGRPQHF.

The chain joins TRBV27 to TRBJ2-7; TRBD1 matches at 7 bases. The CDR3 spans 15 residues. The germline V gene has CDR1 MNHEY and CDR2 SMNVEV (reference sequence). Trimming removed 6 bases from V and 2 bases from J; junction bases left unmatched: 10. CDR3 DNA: TGTGCCAGCAGCACGAGACAGGGTATTCCCTACGAGCAGTACGTC. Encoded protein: CASSTRQGIPYEQYV.

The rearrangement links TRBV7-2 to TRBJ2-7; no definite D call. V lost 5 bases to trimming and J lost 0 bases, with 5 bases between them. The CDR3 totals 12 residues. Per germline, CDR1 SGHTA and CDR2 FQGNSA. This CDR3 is CASSLPSYEQYF. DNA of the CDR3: TGTGCCAGCAGCCTACCCTCCTACGAGCAGTACTTC.

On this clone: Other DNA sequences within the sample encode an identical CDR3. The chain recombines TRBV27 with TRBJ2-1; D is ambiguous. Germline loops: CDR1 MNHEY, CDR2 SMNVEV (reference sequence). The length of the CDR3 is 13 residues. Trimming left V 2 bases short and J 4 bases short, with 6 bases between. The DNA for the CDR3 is TGTGCCAGCAGTTTAGGCCGTTACAATGAGCAGTTCTTC. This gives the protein CASSLGRYNEQFF.

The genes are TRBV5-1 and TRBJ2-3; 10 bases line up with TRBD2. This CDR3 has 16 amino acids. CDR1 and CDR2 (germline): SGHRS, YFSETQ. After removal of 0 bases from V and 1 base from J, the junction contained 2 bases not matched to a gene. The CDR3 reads CASSLGTSGRTDTQYF. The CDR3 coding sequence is TGCGCCAGCAGCTTGGGGACTAGCGGCCGCACAGATACGCAGTATTTT.

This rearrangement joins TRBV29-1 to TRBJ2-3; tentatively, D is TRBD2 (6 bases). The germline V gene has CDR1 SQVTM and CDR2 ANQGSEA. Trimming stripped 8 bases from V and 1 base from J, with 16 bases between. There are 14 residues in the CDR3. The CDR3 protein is CSLRPGVRTDTQYF. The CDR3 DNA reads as TGCAGCTTACGACCGGGGGTACGCACAGATACGCAGTATTTT.

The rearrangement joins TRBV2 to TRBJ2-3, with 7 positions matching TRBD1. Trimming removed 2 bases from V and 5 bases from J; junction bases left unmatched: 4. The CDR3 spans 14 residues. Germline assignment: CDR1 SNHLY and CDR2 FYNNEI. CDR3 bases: TGTGCCAGCAGTGAATCAGGGGGAAAAGATACGCAGTATTTT. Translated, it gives CASSESGGKDTQYF.